These 23 T cell receptor beta chains came from one sample sequenced in a study of PD-L1 blockade in urothelial cancer. Time point denoted: pretreatment peripheral blood. The assay was immunoSEQ multiplex PCR, and TCRdb's table has in-frame clones only and misses some. The table includes 70,000 to 80,000 clones, about 82% detected once. The sequencing here drew on PBMCs, taken around atezolizumab (anti-PD-L1) treatment. These receptors all stem from a man between 40 and 49 years old with urothelial cancer.

DNA of the CDR3: TGTGCCAGCAGCTTAGATTGGACTATGGGTGTGTTAACTAACTATGGCTACACCTTC. Translating gives CASSLDWTMGVLTNYGYTF. V and J are TRBV11-2 and TRBJ1-2; D gene ambiguous. This CDR3 region has 19 residues. The ends were cut back, 0 bases at V and 0 bases at J, with 20 bases in the middle. Per the germline V gene, CDR1 is SGHAT and CDR2 is FQNNGV.

This chain connects TRBV5-4 to TRBJ2-3; 8 bases are shared with TRBD2. V shed 4 bases and J 6 bases; nucleotides not matched to a gene: 10. Germline loops: CDR1 SGHNT, CDR2 YYREEE (reference sequence). This CDR3 has 15 amino acids. The CDR3 spells CASSATGTSTDTQYF. Written as DNA, the CDR3 is TGTGCCAGCAGCGCCACCGGGACTAGTACCGATACGCAGTATTTT.

The V and J genes are TRBV7-2 and TRBJ2-5, with 7 bases that match TRBD2. The J segment lost 2 bases and the V segment lost 3 bases, leaving 6 bases of the junction unmatched. The CDR3 runs to 15 residues. Germline assignment: CDR1 SGHTA and CDR2 FQGNSA. The CDR3 bases are TGTGCCAGCAGCTTTTTCCTAGCGGTTCAAGAGACCCAGTACTTC. Residues: CASSFFLAVQETQYF.

V is TRBV9 and J is TRBJ2-7, with unresolved D. V lost 4 bases and J lost 0, with 11 bases in between. CDR1 and CDR2 (germline): SGDLS, YYNGEE. CDR3 length: 14 amino acids. The CDR3 coding sequence is TGTGCCAGCAGCATGGGCCCCGACTCCTACGAGCAGTACTTC. Protein sequence: CASSMGPDSYEQYF. Full variable domain (rest looked up from reference TRBV9 and TRBJ2-7): DSGVTQTPKHLITATGQRVTLRCSPRSGDLSVYWYQQSLDQGLQFLIQYYNGEERAKGNILERFSAQQFPDLHSELNLSSLELGDSALYFCASSMGPDSYEQYFGPGTRLTVT.

This sequence joins TRBV2 and TRBJ2-7; the D gene is possibly TRBD2 (6 bases). The germline V gene encodes CDR1 SNHLY and CDR2 FYNNEI. Trimming stripped 5 bases from V and 3 bases from J, with 17 bases between. The CDR3 spans 15 residues. In DNA form, the CDR3 reads TGTGCCAGCAGTCTTGGGGCGGGATTAAACTACGAGCAGTACTTC. It yields the protein CASSLGAGLNYEQYF.

The chain employs TRBV28 and TRBJ2-4, with 8 bases that match TRBD1. V lost 2 bases, J lost 6 bases, and 12 bases stayed unmatched. CDR1 MDHEN and CDR2 SYDVKM come from the germline V gene. This CDR3 contains 17 residues. CDR3 region: CASSLGGQGAPANIQYF. CDR3 DNA: TGTGCCAGCAGTTTAGGCGGTCAGGGGGCGCCCGCAAACATTCAGTACTTC.

The chain recombines TRBV9 with TRBJ1-2; 7 bases align to TRBD1. Germline V gene lookup returns CDR1 SGDLS and CDR2 YYNGEE. V dropped 3 bases and J dropped 5; count of bases not matched to a gene: 10. CDR3 length: 15 amino acids. The CDR3 nucleotides are TGTGCCAGCAGCGAGGGGGACAGTCCGAGATATGGCTACACCTTC. It yields the protein CASSEGDSPRYGYTF. Full variable domain (remainder filled in from reference TRBV9 and TRBJ1-2): DSGVTQTPKHLITATGQRVTLRCSPRSGDLSVYWYQQSLDQGLQFLIQYYNGEERAKGNILERFSAQQFPDLHSELNLSSLELGDSALYFCASSEGDSPRYGYTFGSGTRLTVV.

The rearrangement uses TRBV6-1 and TRBJ2-7, with 10 bases fitting TRBD1. The CDR3 has 11 amino acids. The V gene's germline CDR1 is MNHNS and CDR2 SASEGT. The trim removed 9 bases at V and 9 bases at J, leaving 5 bases unmatched. For the CDR3, the DNA is TGTGCCAGTGACAGGGGGCTCGGGCAGTACTTC. It translates to CASDRGLGQYF.

A single count supports this clone. The chain is built from TRBV11-3 and TRBJ2-2; the D gene is possibly TRBD2 (6 bases). The V and J ends lost 1 base and 6 bases respectively, with 9 bases between them. CDR1 and CDR2 (germline): SGHNT, YENEEA. The CDR3 has 14 amino acids. In nucleotides, the CDR3 is TGTGCCAGCAGCTTAGTTCGCGGGGCCGGGGAGCTGTTTTTT. Encoded protein: CASSLVRGAGELFF.

The chain combines TRBV7-6 with TRBJ2-7; a weak D match, TRBD1 (6 bases). Per the germline V gene, CDR1 is SGHVS and CDR2 is FNYEAQ. With 5 bases removed from V and 4 bases from J, the gap between germline ends came to 9 bases. The length of the CDR3 is 12 residues. Here the CDR3 reads CASSPDRYEQYF. The DNA of the CDR3 is TGTGCCAGCAGCCCAGACAGGTACGAGCAGTACTTC.

V usage is TRBV6-1 and J usage is TRBJ2-7, with 7 positions matching TRBD1. This CDR3 is built from 15 residues. The germline V gene encodes CDR1 MNHNS and CDR2 SASEGT. V trimming: 4 bases; J trimming: 0 bases; junction bases outside the gene matches: 6. CDR3 loop: CASSGGQMSSYEQYF. In DNA, the CDR3 is TGTGCCAGCAGTGGGGGACAGATGAGCTCCTACGAGCAGTACTTC.

The rearrangement joins TRBV27 to TRBJ2-3, with 7 bases lining up with TRBD2. Germline-derived CDR1 and CDR2 are MNHEY and SMNVEV (reference sequence). Trimming removed 6 bases from V and 0 bases from J; junction bases left unmatched: 3. This CDR3 has 14 residues. The CDR3 DNA is TGTGCCAGCAGGCCAGCGGGAAGCACAGATACGCAGTATTTT. It translates to CASRPAGSTDTQYF.

The CDR3 spells CASSPSGGRDNQPQHF. Here the CDR3 DNA reads TGTGCCAGCAGCCCCTCCGGAGGTCGGGACAATCAGCCCCAGCATTTT. This chain uses TRBV11-2 with TRBJ1-5; no clear D gene. Germline V gene data show CDR1 as SGHAT and CDR2 as FQNNGV. CDR3 size: 16 residues. V was shortened by 5 bases and J by 3 bases, with 17 bases between the two germline ends.

In regard to this clone: At one of its ends the junction is not consistent with the germline gene, which may arise from a read error. The J gene is TRBJ1-1, the V gene TRBV7-7; maybe TRBD1 (6 bases). Germline CDR1 reads SSHAT; CDR2 reads FNYEAQ (reference sequence). The CDR3 covers 15 residues. DNA of the CDR3: TGTGCTAGCAGCCTACCACGAAGGGGGGGCTCTGAAGCTTTCTTT. Encoded protein: CASSLPRRGGSEAFF. The full variable domain, its missing parts supplied by reference TRBV7-7 and TRBJ1-1, is GAGVSQSPRYKVTKRGQDVTLRCDPISSHATLYWYQQALGQGPEFLTYFNYEAQPDKSGLPSDRFSAERPEGSISTLTIQRTEQRDSAMYRCASSLPRRGGSEAFFGQGTRLTVV.

The genes are TRBV19 and TRBJ2-7; 7 nucleotides line up with TRBD1. Germline V gene data show CDR1 as LNHDA and CDR2 as SQIVND (reference sequence). The CDR3 is made up of 13 amino acids. With 5 bases clipped from V and 6 bases from J, the junction kept 7 bases outside the gene matches. CDR3 nucleotides: TGTGCCAGTAGTTATCGACAGGGATTCGAGCAGTACTTC. This encodes CASSYRQGFEQYF.

This chain joins TRBV9 and TRBJ1-2; 8 bases fit TRBD1. J gave up 3 bases and V 4 bases, and 8 bases lay outside the gene matches. The CDR3 covers 15 residues. The germline V gene encodes CDR1 SGDLS and CDR2 YYNGEE. CDR3 protein: CASSPTTGAHYGYTF. In DNA, the CDR3 is TGTGCCAGCAGCCCAACGACAGGGGCTCACTATGGCTACACCTTC. The full variable domain, completed using reference TRBV9 and TRBJ1-2, is DSGVTQTPKHLITATGQRVTLRCSPRSGDLSVYWYQQSLDQGLQFLIQYYNGEERAKGNILERFSAQQFPDLHSELNLSSLELGDSALYFCASSPTTGAHYGYTFGSGTRLTVV.

The chain employs TRBV7-2 and TRBJ2-5; 9 nucleotides line up with TRBD2. The CDR3 is made up of 14 amino acids. V shed 5 bases and J 5 bases; nucleotides not matched to a gene: 6. In germline, CDR1 is SGHTA, CDR2 FQGNSA. This CDR3 is CASSDGTSRETQYF. The CDR3 nucleotides are TGTGCCAGCAGCGACGGGACTAGCAGGGAGACCCAGTACTTC.

The genes are TRBV7-9 and TRBJ2-4, with D possibly TRBD2 on 5 matching bases. This CDR3 is 13 amino acids long. V lost 5 bases, J lost 6 bases, and 11 bases lay in between. CDR1 and CDR2 (germline): SEHNR, FQNEAQ (reference sequence). The DNA for the CDR3 is TGTGCCAGCAGCCGCTGGGGAGTAAACATTCAGTACTTC. Its protein product is CASSRWGVNIQYF.

The table lists this clone with a count of one. The V and J genes are TRBV12-5 and TRBJ1-1, with TRBD1 as a possible D gene (5 bases). Germline loops: CDR1 LGHNT, CDR2 FRNRAP. The V and J ends lost 1 base and 6 bases respectively, with 9 bases between them. The CDR3 length is 13 residues. CDR3 DNA sequence: TGTGCTAGTGGTTTGGGCCGGGGGGCTGAAGCTTTCTTT. It encodes CASGLGRGAEAFF.

The chain recombines TRBV7-2 with TRBJ2-3; D gene uncertain. The CDR3 covers 13 residues. The ends were cut back, 5 bases at V and 4 bases at J, with 10 bases in the middle. Germline V lookup: CDR1 SGHTA, CDR2 FQGNSA. This CDR3 reads CASSGLVADTQYF. In nucleotides, the CDR3 is TGTGCCAGCAGCGGCTTGGTCGCAGATACGCAGTATTTT.

The chain uses TRBV4-2 and TRBJ2-5; 7 nucleotides line up with TRBD2. The V gene end was trimmed by 0 bases and the J gene end by 5 bases; junction bases not matched to a gene: 9. CDR3 size: 16 residues. Germline values: CDR1 LGHNA, CDR2 YNFKEQ. CDR3 sequence: CASSQEVAGARETQYF. In DNA, the CDR3 is TGTGCCAGCAGCCAAGAGGTCGCGGGAGCGAGGGAGACCCAGTACTTC.

This clone has only one observation. This rearrangement joins TRBV28 to TRBJ2-4; D gene ambiguous. V shed 7 bases and J shed 2 bases, with 3 bases lying between them. CDR3 length: 11 residues. The germline gives CDR1 MDHEN, CDR2 SYDVKM. DNA for the CDR3: TGTGCCAGCACGTCCAAAAACATTCAGTACTTC. Translation gives CASTSKNIQYF.

Concerning this clone itself: Other DNA sequences in this sample translate to the same CDR3. This chain connects TRBV6-4 to TRBJ2-1; 7 nucleotides match TRBD2. J was trimmed by 6 bases and V by 8 bases; bases with no gene match: 7. The CDR3 sequence is 13 residues long. CDR1 is MRHNA, CDR2 SNTAGT, per germline. CDR3 in amino acids: CASSGERGNEQFF. The CDR3 nucleotides are TGTGCCAGCTCTGGAGAGCGGGGCAATGAGCAGTTCTTC.